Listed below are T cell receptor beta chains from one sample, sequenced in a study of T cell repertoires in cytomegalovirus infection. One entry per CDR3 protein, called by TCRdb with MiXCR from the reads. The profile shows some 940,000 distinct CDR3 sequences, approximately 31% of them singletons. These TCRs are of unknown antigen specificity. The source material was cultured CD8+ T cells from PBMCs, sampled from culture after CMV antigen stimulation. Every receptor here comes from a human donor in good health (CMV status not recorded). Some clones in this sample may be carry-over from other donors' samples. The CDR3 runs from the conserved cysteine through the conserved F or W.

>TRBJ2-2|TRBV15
CATSRDEGGNTGELFF
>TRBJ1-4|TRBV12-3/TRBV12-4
CASSFRAPGREWNEKLFF
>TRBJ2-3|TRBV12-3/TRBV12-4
CASSLRAGIVADTQYF
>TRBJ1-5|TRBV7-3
CASSDRDLNQPQHF
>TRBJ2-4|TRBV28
CASSRDRGAKNIQYF
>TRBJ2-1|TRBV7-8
CASSFRTGVNEQFF
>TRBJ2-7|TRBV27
CASSSQSYPYEQYF
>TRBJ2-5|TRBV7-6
CASSFSDREETQYF
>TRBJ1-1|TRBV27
CASSLRGKGGSEAFF
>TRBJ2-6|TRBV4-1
CASSQFSGANVLTF
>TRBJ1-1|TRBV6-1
CARKIRGTEAFF
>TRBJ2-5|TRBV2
CATYSERRETQYF
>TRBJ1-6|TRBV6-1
CASSAGSSYNSPLHF
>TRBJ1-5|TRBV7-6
CASSEFPGQGSNQPQHF
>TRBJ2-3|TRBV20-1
CSARASGGDGGEDTQYF
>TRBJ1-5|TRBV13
CASSYQGTGYGQPQHF
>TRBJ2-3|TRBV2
CAREGLAGDTDTQYF
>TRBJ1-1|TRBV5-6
CASSLKGTGEAFF
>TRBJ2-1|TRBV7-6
CASSPIGEQFF
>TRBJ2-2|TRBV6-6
CASSLLQGGTGELFF
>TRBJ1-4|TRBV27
CASSPSSTGRKLFF
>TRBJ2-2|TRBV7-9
CASSLGYGTTHTGELFF
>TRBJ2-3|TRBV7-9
CASTQGADTQYF
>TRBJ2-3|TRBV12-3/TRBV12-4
CASSQWRSGTDTQYF
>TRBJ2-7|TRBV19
CASSSTGHYEQYF
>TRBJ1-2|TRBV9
CASSAEAFGYTF
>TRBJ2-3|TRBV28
CASSYPGQGVTDTQYF
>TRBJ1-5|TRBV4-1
CASSQETDNQPQHF
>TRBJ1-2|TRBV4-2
CASSARQESNYGYTF
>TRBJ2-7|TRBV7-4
CTSSGGGEKVYEQYF
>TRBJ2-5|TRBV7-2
CASSFPDGAGGEETQYF
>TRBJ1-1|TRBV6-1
CASRRQFNTEAFF
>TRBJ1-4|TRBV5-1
CASSLEGTGTANEKLFF